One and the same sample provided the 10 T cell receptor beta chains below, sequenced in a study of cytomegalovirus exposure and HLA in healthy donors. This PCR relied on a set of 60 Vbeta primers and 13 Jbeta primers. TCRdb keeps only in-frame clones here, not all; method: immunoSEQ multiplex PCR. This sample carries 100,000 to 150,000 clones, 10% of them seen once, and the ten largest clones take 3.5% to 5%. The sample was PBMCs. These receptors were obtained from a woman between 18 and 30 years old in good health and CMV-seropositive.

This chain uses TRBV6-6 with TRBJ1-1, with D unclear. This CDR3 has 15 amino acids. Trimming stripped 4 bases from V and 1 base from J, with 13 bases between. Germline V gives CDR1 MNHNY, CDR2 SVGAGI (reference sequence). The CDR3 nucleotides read TGTGCCAGCAGTTTAGCCCTCCTCGGGAACACTGAAGCTTTCTTT. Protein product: CASSLALLGNTEAFF.

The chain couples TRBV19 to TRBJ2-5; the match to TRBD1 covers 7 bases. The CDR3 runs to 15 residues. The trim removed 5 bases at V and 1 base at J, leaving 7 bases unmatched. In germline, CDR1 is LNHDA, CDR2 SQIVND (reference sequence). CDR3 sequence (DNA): TGTGCCAGTAGTGCCGGGACAGCCTTCCAAGAGACCCAGTACTTC. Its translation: CASSAGTAFQETQYF.

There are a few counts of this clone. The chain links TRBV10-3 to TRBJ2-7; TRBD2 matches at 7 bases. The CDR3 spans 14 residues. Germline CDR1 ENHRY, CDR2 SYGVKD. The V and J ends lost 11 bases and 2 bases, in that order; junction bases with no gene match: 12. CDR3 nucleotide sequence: TGTGCCTCCCGGCGGGAGTTTTTCCCCTACGAGCAGTACTTC. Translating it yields CASRREFFPYEQYF.

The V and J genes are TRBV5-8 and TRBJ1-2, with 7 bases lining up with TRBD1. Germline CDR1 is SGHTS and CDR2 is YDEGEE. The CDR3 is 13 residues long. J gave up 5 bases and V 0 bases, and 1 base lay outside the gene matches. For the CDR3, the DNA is TGTGCCAGCAGCTTGGCCAGGGGGTATGGCTACACCTTC. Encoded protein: CASSLARGYGYTF.

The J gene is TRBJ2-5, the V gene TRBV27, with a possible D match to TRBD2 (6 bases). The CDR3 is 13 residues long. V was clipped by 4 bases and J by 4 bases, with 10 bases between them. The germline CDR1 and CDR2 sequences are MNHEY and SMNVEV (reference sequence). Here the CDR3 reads CASSSGTLETQYF. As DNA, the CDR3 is TGTGCCAGCAGTTCCGGGACTTTAGAGACCCAGTACTTC.

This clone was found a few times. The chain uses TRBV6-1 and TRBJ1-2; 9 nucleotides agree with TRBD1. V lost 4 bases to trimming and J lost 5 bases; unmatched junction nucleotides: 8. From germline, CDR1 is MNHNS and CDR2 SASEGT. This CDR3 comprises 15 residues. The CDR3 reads CASSVGATGGYGYTF. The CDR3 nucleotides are TGTGCCAGCAGTGTCGGGGCGACAGGGGGGTATGGCTACACCTTC.

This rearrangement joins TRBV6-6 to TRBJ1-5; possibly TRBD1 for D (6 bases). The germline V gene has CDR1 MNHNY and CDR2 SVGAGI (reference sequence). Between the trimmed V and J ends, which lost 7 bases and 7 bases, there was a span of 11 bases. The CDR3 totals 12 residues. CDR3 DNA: TGTGCCAGCACAGGGGCTGGCCAGCCCCAGCATTTT. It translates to CASTGAGQPQHF.

The DNA for the CDR3 is TGTGCCAGCAGTGCACCGACAGGCCGAAATCAGCCCCAGCATTTT. Residues: CASSAPTGRNQPQHF. The chain joins TRBV6-1 to TRBJ1-5, with TRBD1 as a possible D gene (6 bases). This CDR3 comprises 15 residues. Germline V CDR1 and CDR2: MNHNS, SASEGT. Trimming shortened V by 4 bases and J by 4 bases, and 14 bases separated the two germline ends.

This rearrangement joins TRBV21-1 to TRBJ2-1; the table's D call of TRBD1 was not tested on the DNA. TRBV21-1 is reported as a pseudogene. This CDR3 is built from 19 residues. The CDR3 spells CASSKMDRGRYSLYNEQFF. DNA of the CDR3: TGTGCCAGCAGCAAAATGGACAGGGGGCGATATTCGCTCTACAATGAGCAGTTCTTC.

The CDR3 here is CASSFSAGLAGAQQYF. In DNA form, the CDR3 reads TGTGCCAGCAGTTTCTCAGCGGGACTAGCGGGGGCTCAGCAGTACTTC. V usage is TRBV28 and J usage is TRBJ2-7, with 14 bases fitting TRBD2. From germline, CDR1 is MDHEN and CDR2 SYDVKM. Germline trimming cut 3 bases from V and 8 bases from J; bases unmatched to any gene: 9. The CDR3 extends over 16 amino acids.